These 20 T cell receptor beta chains were sequenced from one sample in a study of T cell changes during pregnancy in multiple sclerosis. Profiled with immunoSEQ multiplex PCR; TCRdb holds only in-frame clones, not every one. The sample includes tens of thousands of clones, approximately 91% seen only once; the top ten take about 1.5%. Here the sequenced sample was peripheral blood, taken in the third trimester of pregnancy. The receptors stem from a female donor with multiple sclerosis, enrolled in a pregnancy study.

The chain uses TRBV9 and TRBJ1-2, with TRBD1 as a possible D gene (6 bases). V was cut by 4 bases and J by 4 bases, with 14 bases left in between. There are 14 residues in the CDR3. In germline, CDR1 is SGDLS, CDR2 YYNGEE. Here the CDR3 DNA reads TGTGCCAGCAGCTATTACAGGGAATCCTATGGCTACACCTTC. Encoded protein: CASSYYRESYGYTF.

This chain connects TRBV28 to TRBJ2-3; D is unclear. The CDR3 loop spans 12 amino acids. Germline lookup yields CDR1 MDHEN and CDR2 SYDVKM. Trimming removed 5 bases at V and 6 bases at J, with 9 bases between. The CDR3 sequence: CASSPLQDTQYF. For the CDR3, the DNA is TGTGCCAGCAGTCCCCTCCAGGATACGCAGTATTTT.

The chain carries TRBV29-1 and TRBJ2-5; 7 positions agree with TRBD1. The CDR3 runs to 13 residues. The germline V gene has CDR1 SQVTM and CDR2 ANQGSEA. V gave up 7 bases and J gave up 2 bases; unmatched junction bases: 7. The CDR3 is CSAQDRRQETQYF. The CDR3 DNA is TGCAGCGCTCAGGACAGGCGGCAAGAGACCCAGTACTTC. Using reference TRBV29-1 and TRBJ2-5 for the parts outside the CDR3, the full variable domain is SAVISQKPSRDICQRGTSLTIQCQVDSQVTMMFWYRQQPGQSLTLIATANQGSEATYESGFVIDKFPISRPNLTFSTLTVSNMSPEDSSIYLCSAQDRRQETQYFGPGTRLLVL.

The genes are TRBV6-5 and TRBJ1-1, with D hard to call. The CDR3 consists of 14 residues. Per germline, CDR1 MNHEY and CDR2 SVGAGI. V shed 5 bases and J shed 6 bases, with 16 bases lying between them. The CDR3 sequence: CASSPEVGYAEAFF. CDR3 bases: TGTGCCAGCAGTCCTGAGGTTGGATACGCTGAAGCTTTCTTT.

This clone appeared once. The chain recombines TRBV5-1 with TRBJ1-3, with D possibly matching TRBD1 (5 bases). Looked up from germline, CDR1 is SGHRS and CDR2 is YFSETQ. Trimming pared 4 bases from V and 4 bases from J, leaving 21 bases between. CDR3 length equals 17 residues. CDR3 residues: CASSPLGEAGSGNTIYF. The CDR3 nucleotides read TGCGCCAGCAGCCCACTAGGGGAGGCCGGGTCCGGAAACACCATATATTTT.

V gene TRBV7-8 combines with J gene TRBJ1-2, with a tentative D call TRBD1 (5 bases). This CDR3 contains 14 residues. Germline assignment: CDR1 SGHVS and CDR2 FQNEAQ. V was trimmed by 1 base and J by 8 bases, leaving 14 bases between them. CDR3 DNA: TGTGCCAGCAGCTTAGATGGGACTCTACGGGGCTACACCTTC. Translated, it gives CASSLDGTLRGYTF.

The rearrangement joins TRBV6-5 to TRBJ1-5; D ambiguous. V was cut by 8 bases and J by 0 bases, with 14 bases left in between. CDR3 size: 15 residues. Germline CDR1 and CDR2: MNHEY and SVGAGI. The CDR3 bases are TGTGCCAGCGCCAAGGGAGGCTTTAGCAATCAGCCCCAGCATTTT. Translating gives CASAKGGFSNQPQHF.

The chain employs TRBV5-6 and TRBJ1-1; no clear D. Trimming pared 5 bases from V and 5 bases from J, leaving 25 bases between. The germline CDR1 and CDR2 sequences are SGHDT and YYEEEE. The length of the CDR3 is 17 residues. CDR3 DNA: TGTGCCAGCAGGGGATCCGGGATAATATATACTCCAACTGAAGCTTTCTTT. Protein sequence: CASRGSGIIYTPTEAFF. Full variable domain (missing parts from reference TRBV5-6 and TRBJ1-1): DAGVTQSPTHLIKTRGQQVTLRCSPKSGHDTVSWYQQALGQGPQFIFQYYEEEERQRGNFPDRFSGHQFPNYSSELNVNALLLGDSALYLCASRGSGIIYTPTEAFFGQGTRLTVV.

The rearrangement links TRBV19 to TRBJ2-3; 7 bases are shared with TRBD1. J was trimmed by 5 bases and V by 1 base; bases with no gene match: 9. The CDR3 loop spans 16 amino acids. Germline V CDR1 and CDR2: LNHDA, SQIVND (reference sequence). The DNA of the CDR3 is TGTGCCAGTAGTATAGGTATAGGGGGCGGAGGAGATACGCAGTATTTT. This sequence encodes CASSIGIGGGGDTQYF.

The chain combines TRBV10-3 with TRBJ2-5; D might be TRBD2 (6 bases). This CDR3 region has 14 residues. Between the trimmed V and J ends, which lost 2 bases and 4 bases, there was a span of 11 bases. Germline loops: CDR1 ENHRY, CDR2 SYGVKD. The CDR3 region is CAISEIGGAETQYF. The DNA for the CDR3 is TGTGCCATCAGTGAGATCGGGGGAGCAGAGACCCAGTACTTC.

This chain links TRBV6-6 with TRBJ2-3; 12 bases are shared with TRBD2. The CDR3 runs 14 residues. Trimming at V came to 11 bases and at J to 4 bases, leaving 7 bases not matched to a gene. The germline V gene encodes CDR1 MNHNY and CDR2 SVGAGI (reference sequence). The CDR3 DNA is TGTGCCGGGGGGACTAGCGGGCGGGCAGATACGCAGTATTTT. This codes for CAGGTSGRADTQYF.

The rearrangement joins TRBV5-4 to TRBJ2-7; 8 bases fit TRBD2. The CDR3 sequence is 13 residues long. V shed 3 bases, J shed 3 bases, and the junction held 2 bases outside the gene matches. The germline CDR1 and CDR2 sequences are SGHNT and YYREEE (reference sequence). CDR3 loop: CASSSGGNYEQYF. DNA of the CDR3: TGTGCCAGCAGCTCGGGGGGGAACTACGAGCAGTACTTC.

The chain joins TRBV11-1 to TRBJ2-3; D is perhaps TRBD2 (6 bases). In germline, CDR1 is SGHAT, CDR2 FQDESV (reference sequence). CDR3 length: 14 amino acids. Trimming left V 8 bases short and J 2 bases short, with 14 bases between. DNA of the CDR3: TGTGCCAGCGCGCGGGACTCTAACACAGATACGCAGTATTTT. Its translation: CASARDSNTDTQYF.

Here the CDR3 reads CASSLGQLNYGYTF. CDR3 DNA sequence: TGTGCCAGCAGCTTGGGACAGCTAAACTATGGCTACACCTTC. The chain has TRBV7-2 and TRBJ1-2; 7 positions agree with TRBD1. The V gene's germline CDR1 is SGHTA and CDR2 FQGNSA. V gave up 3 bases and J gave up 2 bases; unmatched junction bases: 3. CDR3 length: 14 residues.

The chain links TRBV11-2 to TRBJ1-6; unclear D gene. The CDR3 has 14 amino acids. V dropped 6 bases and J dropped 0 bases, with 6 bases sitting between them. Germline CDR1 and CDR2: SGHAT and FQNNGV. The CDR3: CASSSSSYNSPLHF. Here the CDR3 DNA reads TGTGCCAGCAGTTCGAGCTCCTATAATTCACCCCTCCACTTT.

V is TRBV2 and J is TRBJ2-2; TRBD1 matches 10 bases. V dropped 6 bases and J dropped 4; count of bases not matched to a gene: 8. This CDR3 region has 16 residues. Germline CDR1 SNHLY, CDR2 FYNNEI. The CDR3 bases are TGTGCCAGCAGCCTAGCTGACAGGGGGCGCACCGGGGAGCTGTTTTTT. It specifies CASSLADRGRTGELFF.

V and J are TRBV5-1 and TRBJ2-5, with D perhaps TRBD2 (6 bases). V dropped 2 bases and J dropped 1 base, with 9 bases sitting between them. CDR1 is SGHRS, CDR2 YFSETQ, per germline. The CDR3 covers 14 residues. This CDR3 is CASSLGTSQETQYF. The CDR3 region has the DNA TGCGCCAGCAGCTTAGGGACTTCCCAAGAGACCCAGTACTTC.

The V and J genes are TRBV4-3 and TRBJ2-7; TRBD1 might be the D (6 bases). Germline V CDR1 and CDR2: LGHNA, YSLEER. Deletions cut 0 bases from V and 4 bases from J, with 7 bases between. This CDR3 has 13 residues. CDR3 bases: TGCGCCAGCAGCCAAGAACAGGGATACGAGCAGTACTTC. It yields the protein CASSQEQGYEQYF.

The chain combines TRBV29-1 with TRBJ2-2, with D perhaps TRBD1 (5 bases). V was clipped by 7 bases and J by 1 base, with 13 bases between them. Germline assignment: CDR1 SQVTM and CDR2 ANQGSEA. The CDR3 consists of 14 residues. CDR3 residues: CSAFTDRNTGELFF. The CDR3 nucleotides read TGCAGCGCCTTTACCGACAGGAACACCGGGGAGCTGTTTTTT.

The genes are TRBV5-1 and TRBJ1-6, with D tentatively TRBD1 (6 bases). V gave up 1 base and J gave up 6 bases, with 14 bases separating them. CDR3 length: 16 amino acids. Germline V gene data show CDR1 as SGHRS and CDR2 as YFSETQ. CDR3 nucleotides: TGCGCCAGCAGCTTGTCAGGGGAAGGCCGTAATTCACCCCTCCACTTT. Its translation: CASSLSGEGRNSPLHF.